This TCR beta chain was identified in a study of CD8 T cells in Susac syndrome. Relapsing-remitting disease, either stable or active, was present in the multiple sclerosis controls, who were treatment-naive patients. V was pared by 3 bases and J by 0 bases, with 12 bases between. The length of the CDR3 is 16 residues. The germline V gene has CDR1 MDHEN and CDR2 SYDVKM. RNA, at about 0.5 to 1 ug, was reverse transcribed with random hexamers. TCRdb re-analysed the immunoSEQ multiplex PCR reads in MiXCR, keeping a single row per CDR3 protein. The sample holds about 300,000 distinct CDR3 sequences, approximately 85% seen once. The table lists this clonotype with a count of one.

The clonotype originates from a human donor with multiple sclerosis. Material: CD8+ T cells from PBMCs. The chain joins TRBV28 to TRBJ2-4; D is perhaps TRBD1 (5 bases). The CDR3 spells CASSFEQDLAKNIQYF. The DNA for the CDR3 is TGTGCCAGCAGTTTTGAACAGGATCTAGCCAAAAACATTCAGTACTTC. Full variable domain (missing parts from reference TRBV28 and TRBJ2-4): DVKVTQSSRYLVKRTGEKVFLECVQDMDHENMFWYRQDPGLGLRLIYFSYDVKMKEKGDIPEGYSVSREKKERFSLILESASTNQTSMYLCASSFEQDLAKNIQYFGAGTRLSVL.